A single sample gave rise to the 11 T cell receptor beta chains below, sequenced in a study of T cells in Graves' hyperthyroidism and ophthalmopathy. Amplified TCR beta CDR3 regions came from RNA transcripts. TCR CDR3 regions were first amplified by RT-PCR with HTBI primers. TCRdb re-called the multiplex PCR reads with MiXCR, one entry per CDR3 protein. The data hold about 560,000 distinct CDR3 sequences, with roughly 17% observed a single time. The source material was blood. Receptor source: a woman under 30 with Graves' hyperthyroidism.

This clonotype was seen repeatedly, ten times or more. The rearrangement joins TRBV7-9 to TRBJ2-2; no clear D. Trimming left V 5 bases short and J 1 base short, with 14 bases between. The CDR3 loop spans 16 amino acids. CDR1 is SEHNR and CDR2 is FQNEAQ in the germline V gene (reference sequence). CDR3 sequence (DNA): TGTGCCAGCAGCCGCGGACGGGCGGTGAACACCGGGGAGCTGTTTTTT. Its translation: CASSRGRAVNTGELFF.

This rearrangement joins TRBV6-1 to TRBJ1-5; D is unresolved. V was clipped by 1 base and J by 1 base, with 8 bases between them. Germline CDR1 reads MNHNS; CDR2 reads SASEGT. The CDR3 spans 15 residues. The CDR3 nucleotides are TGTGCCAGCAGTGAAGGGACGGTCAGCAATCAGCCCCAGCATTTT. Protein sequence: CASSEGTVSNQPQHF.

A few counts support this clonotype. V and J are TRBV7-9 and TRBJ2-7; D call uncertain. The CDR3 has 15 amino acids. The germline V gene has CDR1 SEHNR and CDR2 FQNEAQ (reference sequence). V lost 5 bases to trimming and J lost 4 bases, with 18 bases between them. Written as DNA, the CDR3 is TGTGCCAGCAGCCCCCCTTTAGCCACATCTTACGAGCAGTACTTC. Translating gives CASSPPLATSYEQYF. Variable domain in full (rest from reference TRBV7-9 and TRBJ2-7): DTGVSQNPRHKITKRGQNVTFRCDPISEHNRLYWYRQTLGQGPEFLTYFQNEAQLEKSRLLSDRFSAERPKGSFSTLEIQRTEQGDSAMYLCASSPPLATSYEQYFGPGTRLTVT.

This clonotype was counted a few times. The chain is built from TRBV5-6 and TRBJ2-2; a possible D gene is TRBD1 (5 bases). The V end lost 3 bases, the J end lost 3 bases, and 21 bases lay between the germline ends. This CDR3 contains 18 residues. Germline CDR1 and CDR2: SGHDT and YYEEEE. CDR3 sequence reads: CASSSLGWGRVHTGELFF. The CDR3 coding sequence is TGTGCCAGCAGCTCTCTGGGATGGGGCCGCGTCCACACCGGGGAGCTGTTTTTT.

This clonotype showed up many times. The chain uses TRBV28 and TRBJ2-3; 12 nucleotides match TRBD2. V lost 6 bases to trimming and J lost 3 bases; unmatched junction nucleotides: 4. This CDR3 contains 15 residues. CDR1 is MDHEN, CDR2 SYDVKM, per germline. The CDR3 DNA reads TGTGCCAGCAGATTAGGACTAGCGGGAACAGATACGCAGTATTTT. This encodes CASRLGLAGTDTQYF.

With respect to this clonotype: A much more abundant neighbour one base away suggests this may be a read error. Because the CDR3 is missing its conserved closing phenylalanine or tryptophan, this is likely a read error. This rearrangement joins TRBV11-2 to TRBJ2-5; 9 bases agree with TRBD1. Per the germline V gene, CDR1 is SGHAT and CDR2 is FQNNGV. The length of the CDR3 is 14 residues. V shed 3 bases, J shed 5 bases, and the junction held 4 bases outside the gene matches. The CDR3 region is CASSFRDRAETQYI. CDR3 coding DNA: TGTGCCAGCAGCTTCCGGGACAGGGCCGAGACCCAGTACATC.

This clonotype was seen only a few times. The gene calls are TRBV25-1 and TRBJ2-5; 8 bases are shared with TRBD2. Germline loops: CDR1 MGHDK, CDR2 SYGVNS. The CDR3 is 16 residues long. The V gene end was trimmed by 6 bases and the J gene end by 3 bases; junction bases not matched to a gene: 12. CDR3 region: CASSGGGKGDEETQYF. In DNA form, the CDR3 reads TGTGCCAGCAGCGGGGGGGGAAAAGGGGACGAAGAGACCCAGTACTTC.

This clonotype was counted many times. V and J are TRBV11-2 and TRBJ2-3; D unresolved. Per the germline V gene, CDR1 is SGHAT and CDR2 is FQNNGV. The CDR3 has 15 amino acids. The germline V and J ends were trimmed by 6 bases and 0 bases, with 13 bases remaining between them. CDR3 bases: TGTGCCAGCAGGGAGATGGGGATTAGCACAGATACGCAGTATTTT. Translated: CASREMGISTDTQYF. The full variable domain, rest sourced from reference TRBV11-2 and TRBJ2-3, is EAGVAQSPRYKIIEKRQSVAFWCNPISGHATLYWYQQILGQGPKLLIQFQNNGVVDDSQLPKDRFSAERLKGVDSTLKIQPAKLEDSAVYLCASREMGISTDTQYFGPGTRLTVL.

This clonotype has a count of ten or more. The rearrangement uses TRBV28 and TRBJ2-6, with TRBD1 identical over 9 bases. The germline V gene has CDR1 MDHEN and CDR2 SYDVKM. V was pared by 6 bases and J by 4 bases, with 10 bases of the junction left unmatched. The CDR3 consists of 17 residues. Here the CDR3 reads CASSPSGTGTGANVLTF. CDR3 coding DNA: TGTGCCAGCAGCCCCTCCGGGACAGGGACCGGGGCCAACGTCCTGACTTTC. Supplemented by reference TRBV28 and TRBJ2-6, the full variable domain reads DVKVTQSSRYLVKRTGEKVFLECVQDMDHENMFWYRQDPGLGLRLIYFSYDVKMKEKGDIPEGYSVSREKKERFSLILESASTNQTSMYLCASSPSGTGTGANVLTFGAGSRLTVL.

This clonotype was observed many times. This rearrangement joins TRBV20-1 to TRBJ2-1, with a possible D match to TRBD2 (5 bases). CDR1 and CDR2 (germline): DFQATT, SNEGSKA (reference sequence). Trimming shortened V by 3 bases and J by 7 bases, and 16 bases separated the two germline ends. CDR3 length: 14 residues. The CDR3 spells CSASFSLAGNEQFF. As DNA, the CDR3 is TGCAGTGCTAGTTTTAGTCTAGCCGGAAATGAGCAGTTCTTC.

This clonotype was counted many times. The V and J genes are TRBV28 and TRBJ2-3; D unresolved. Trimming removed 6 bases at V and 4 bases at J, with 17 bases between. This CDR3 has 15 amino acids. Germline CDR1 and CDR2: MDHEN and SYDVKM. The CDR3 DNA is TGTGCCAGCAGCTCCCTGGTCGGTGGGTCAGATACGCAGTATTTT. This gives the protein CASSSLVGGSDTQYF.